A single sample is the source of the 9 T cell receptor beta chains below, sequenced in a study of blood T cell repertoires in COVID-19. Some clones are missing from TCRdb's copy, which holds only in-frame ones; the method was immunoSEQ multiplex PCR. The profile shows about 210,000 clones, about nine tenths of them singletons. Sequenced material: PBMCs or T cells enriched from blood (not recorded which). The receptors derive from a man aged 25 to 40 in a cohort exposed to, infected with or recovered from COVID-19 (not recorded which).

The chain couples TRBV29-1 to TRBJ2-5; the D gene is possibly TRBD2 (6 bases). Germline V gene lookup returns CDR1 SQVTM and CDR2 ANQGSEA. The CDR3 is 13 amino acids. V was trimmed by 5 bases and J by 4 bases, leaving 14 bases between them. CDR3 sequence (DNA): TGCAGCGTTTTCGGAGGGAGTGGAGAGACCCAGTACTTC. Its translation: CSVFGGSGETQYF.

This clone was seen only a few times. The chain has TRBV5-1 and TRBJ1-1; D gene uncertain. The CDR3 is made up of 13 amino acids. Trimming left V 0 bases short and J 5 bases short, with 8 bases between. Per the germline V gene, CDR1 is SGHRS and CDR2 is YFSETQ. The CDR3 bases are TGCGCCAGCAGCTTGGTTAATAGAACTGAAGCTTTCTTT. Protein product: CASSLVNRTEAFF.

This sequence joins TRBV4-3 and TRBJ1-2; weak D call: TRBD1 (5 bases). From germline, CDR1 is LGHNA and CDR2 YSLEER. This CDR3 spans 14 amino acids. Trimming pared 0 bases from V and 5 bases from J, leaving 10 bases between. In DNA form, the CDR3 reads TGCGCCAGCAGCCAAGATAGACAGAGTTATGGCTACACCTTC. Its protein product is CASSQDRQSYGYTF.

The V and J genes are TRBV28 and TRBJ1-2; D unclear. V lost 8 bases and J 7 bases, leaving 29 bases between the germline ends. The length of the CDR3 is 17 residues. From germline, CDR1 is MDHEN and CDR2 SYDVKM. CDR3 nucleotide sequence: TGTGCCAGCTTTAACTACCCCCCCGGGGTGACCCATCGTGGCTACACCTTC. This encodes CASFNYPPGVTHRGYTF.

The chain links TRBV6-2 or TRBV6-3 to TRBJ2-2; 9 bases fit TRBD2. The CDR3 spans 17 residues. Germline V gives CDR1 MNHEY, CDR2 SVGEGT. V was clipped by 2 bases and J by 6 bases; unmatched bases: 10. As DNA, the CDR3 is TGTGCCAGCAGTTACAACCCGCTAGCGGGATCCCCCGGGGAGCTGTTTTTT. This gives the protein CASSYNPLAGSPGELFF.

This chain joins TRBV7-6 and TRBJ2-7, with 8 bases that match TRBD2. J lost 1 base, V lost 5 bases, and 25 bases had no gene match. This CDR3 contains 21 residues. Germline V gene data show CDR1 as SGHVS and CDR2 as FNYEAQ. CDR3 protein: CASSPFIREPGAGGISYEQYF. The CDR3 DNA follows: TGTGCCAGCAGCCCATTTATTAGAGAGCCCGGGGCGGGAGGAATATCCTACGAGCAGTACTTC.

This chain uses TRBV27 with TRBJ2-5; possible D gene TRBD2, 7 bases. CDR1 and CDR2 from the germline V gene are MNHEY and SMNVEV (reference sequence). Trimming took off 7 bases at V and 0 bases at J, with 15 bases between the two ends. The CDR3 is 15 residues long. For the CDR3, the DNA is TGTGCCAGCATCATAGGGAGGGGGTACCAAGAGACCCAGTACTTC. Its translation is CASIIGRGYQETQYF.

The rearrangement links TRBV27 to TRBJ2-7; 11 nucleotides line up with TRBD1. The germline gives CDR1 MNHEY, CDR2 SMNVEV (reference sequence). CDR3 size: 15 residues. The ends lost 4 bases at V and 7 bases at J; junction bases unmatched: 9. In DNA, the CDR3 is TGTGCCAGCAGTTCCCTGGGACAGGGGGTGAGGGAGCAGTACTTC. This sequence encodes CASSSLGQGVREQYF.

The rearrangement joins TRBV27 to TRBJ1-2, with TRBD1 identical over 7 bases. Per the germline V gene, CDR1 is MNHEY and CDR2 is SMNVEV (reference sequence). This CDR3 region has 13 residues. The junction had 0 bases not matched to a gene; V was cut back by 3 bases and J by 2 bases. The CDR3 DNA reads TGTGCCAGCAGTTTGACAGGGAACTATGGCTACACCTTC. As protein: CASSLTGNYGYTF.